Following are 20 T cell receptor beta chains from one sample sequenced in a study of OX40 agonist ivuxolimab in advanced cancers. Data came from immunoSEQ multiplex PCR; TCRdb stores just in-frame clones and leaves some out. The data show 9,000 to 13,000 clones, about three quarters seen once. Sequenced here: CD4+ or CD8+ T cells sorted from blood, sampled in a trial of the OX40 agonist ivuxolimab. These receptors all stem from an adult with an advanced solid tumor such as melanoma, head and neck, liver or kidney cancer.

By sample fraction, this clone is medium-sized (0.01 to 0.1%). The chain links TRBV11-2 to TRBJ1-2, with a tentative D call TRBD1 (6 bases). Germline V gene lookup returns CDR1 SGHAT and CDR2 FQNNGV. V was cut by 0 bases and J by 3 bases, with 14 bases left in between. The CDR3 length is 16 residues. CDR3 loop: CASSLDRSGAYYGYTF. The CDR3 DNA reads as TGTGCCAGCAGCTTAGATCGGTCGGGGGCTTACTATGGCTACACCTTC.

The V call is TRBV6-6, the J call TRBJ2-7, with 8 bases lining up with TRBD1. Germline CDR1 and CDR2: MNHNY and SVGAGI (reference sequence). V trimming: 5 bases; J trimming: 6 bases; junction bases outside the gene matches: 3. The CDR3 consists of 12 residues. In DNA form, the CDR3 reads TGTGCCAGCAGTGTGGACAGGGTCGAGCAGTACTTC. Encoded protein: CASSVDRVEQYF.

This clone is labeled medium-sized. The gene calls are TRBV7-3 and TRBJ2-1; 14 positions match TRBD2. The CDR3 covers 19 residues. Germline V gene lookup returns CDR1 SGHTA and CDR2 FQGTGA. V lost 5 bases and J lost 2; bases outside the gene matches: 11. The CDR3 spells CASSRLAGGPGTTYNEQFF. Here the CDR3 DNA reads TGTGCCAGCAGCCGACTAGCGGGAGGGCCCGGGACGACCTACAATGAGCAGTTCTTC.

The chain has TRBV5-6 and TRBJ2-1; 9 bases match TRBD2. J was trimmed by 3 bases and V by 3 bases; bases with no gene match: 7. The CDR3 runs 16 residues. The germline gives CDR1 SGHDT, CDR2 YYEEEE. CDR3 nucleotides: TGTGCCAGCAGCTCACTGACTAGCGGATACTACAATGAGCAGTTCTTC. Protein sequence: CASSSLTSGYYNEQFF.

The V call is TRBV7-3, the J call TRBJ2-1; a weak D match, TRBD1 (7 bases). Trimming took off 0 bases at V and 4 bases at J, with 10 bases between the two ends. CDR1 is SGHTA, CDR2 FQGTGA, per germline. The length of the CDR3 is 15 residues. This CDR3 reads CASSLTAGQYNEQFF. As DNA, the CDR3 is TGTGCCAGCAGCTTAACGGCGGGACAGTACAATGAGCAGTTCTTC.

In its sample, this clone ranks as medium-sized. The chain employs TRBV7-3 and TRBJ2-3, with 8 bases aligning to TRBD1. Germline lookup yields CDR1 SGHTA and CDR2 FQGTGA. The CDR3 runs 14 residues. After removal of 5 bases from V and 4 bases from J, the junction contained 5 bases not matched to a gene. This CDR3 reads CASSPGQGADTQYF. CDR3 bases: TGTGCCAGCAGCCCCGGACAGGGTGCAGATACGCAGTATTTT.

The genes are TRBV7-9 and TRBJ2-5; 8 nucleotides align to TRBD1. This CDR3 is 15 amino acids long. Germline V lookup: CDR1 SEHNR, CDR2 FQNEAQ (reference sequence). The junction had 5 bases not matched to a gene; V was cut back by 0 bases and J by 5 bases. CDR3 in amino acids: CASSLAWTGRETQYF. CDR3 nucleotide sequence: TGTGCCAGCAGCTTAGCCTGGACAGGGCGGGAGACCCAGTACTTC.

V is TRBV27 and J is TRBJ2-1; 10 bases line up with TRBD2. The CDR3 has 17 residues. The ends lost 1 base at V and 4 bases at J; junction bases unmatched: 7. The V gene's germline CDR1 is MNHEY and CDR2 SMNVEV (reference sequence). CDR3 amino acids: CASSLYSSGGLYNEQFF. The CDR3 region has the DNA TGTGCCAGCAGTTTATATTCTAGCGGGGGCCTATACAATGAGCAGTTCTTC.

V and J are TRBV4-1 and TRBJ2-1, with 11 bases lining up with TRBD2. Germline-derived CDR1 and CDR2 are MGHRA and YSYEKL. The CDR3 has 15 amino acids. Trimming took 8 bases from V and 2 from J; bases not matched to a gene: 5. This CDR3 reads CASGSTSGTYNEQFF. In DNA form, the CDR3 reads TGCGCCAGCGGGTCGACTAGCGGGACCTACAATGAGCAGTTCTTC.

The chain is built from TRBV29-1 and TRBJ1-2; D may be TRBD1 (5 bases). V shed 7 bases and J shed 0 bases, with 18 bases lying between them. There are 15 residues in the CDR3. Germline V CDR1 and CDR2: SQVTM, ANQGSEA. The CDR3 spells CSERDRSSSNYGYTF. For the CDR3, the DNA is TGCAGCGAACGGGACCGGTCTTCCTCTAACTATGGCTACACCTTC.

The chain employs TRBV11-2 and TRBJ2-3; D not certain. V shed 3 bases and J shed 6 bases, with 7 bases lying between them. In germline, CDR1 is SGHAT, CDR2 FQNNGV. The length of the CDR3 is 12 residues. The CDR3: CASSLTPDTQYF. CDR3 coding DNA: TGTGCCAGCAGCTTGACTCCTGATACGCAGTATTTT.

The rearrangement joins TRBV28 to TRBJ2-7; D is unresolved. The CDR3 contains 12 residues. The V end was cut by 6 bases, the J end by 4 bases, with 10 bases between. Germline V CDR1 and CDR2: MDHEN, SYDVKM. The CDR3 DNA reads as TGTGCCAGCAGCAGTATTGAATACGAGCAGTACTTC. Translation gives CASSSIEYEQYF.

This clone occurred a few times. V usage is TRBV7-9 and J usage is TRBJ1-1, with 9 bases fitting TRBD1. There are 15 residues in the CDR3. V lost 4 bases and J lost 1; bases outside the gene matches: 4. Looked up from germline, CDR1 is SEHNR and CDR2 is FQNEAQ (reference sequence). Written as DNA, the CDR3 is TGTGCCAGCAGCTCCTCGACAGGGGGGAACACTGAAGCTTTCTTT. Translation gives CASSSSTGGNTEAFF.

The rearrangement joins TRBV7-9 to TRBJ2-7; possibly TRBD1 or TRBD2 for D (5 bases each). This CDR3 is built from 11 residues. The V gene's germline CDR1 is SEHNR and CDR2 FQNEAQ (reference sequence). Trimming pared 8 bases from V and 0 bases from J, leaving 5 bases between. CDR3 nucleotide sequence: TGTGCCAGCGGGGGCTCCTACGAGCAGTACTTC. Protein product: CASGGSYEQYF. Looking up the rest from reference TRBV7-9 and TRBJ2-7 gives the full variable domain: DTGVSQNPRHKITKRGQNVTFRCDPISEHNRLYWYRQTLGQGPEFLTYFQNEAQLEKSRLLSDRFSAERPKGSFSTLEIQRTEQGDSAMYLCASGGSYEQYFGPGTRLTVT.

The chain couples TRBV29-1 to TRBJ2-5, with D possibly matching TRBD1 (6 bases). This CDR3 region has 13 residues. The germline CDR1 and CDR2 sequences are SQVTM and ANQGSEA. The ends were cut back, 5 bases at V and 5 bases at J, with 15 bases in the middle. The CDR3 is CSVTGMLMETQYF. In DNA form, the CDR3 reads TGCAGCGTTACAGGGATGTTGATGGAGACCCAGTACTTC.

The CDR3 DNA follows: TGTGCCAGTAGTATTGGGGGAACAGGTTACAATGAGCAGTTCTTC. Protein sequence: CASSIGGTGYNEQFF. This chain uses TRBV19 with TRBJ2-1, with D perhaps being TRBD1 or TRBD2 (5 bases each). This CDR3 is 15 amino acids long. V dropped 3 bases and J dropped 4 bases, with 13 bases sitting between them. CDR1 is LNHDA, CDR2 SQIVND, per germline (reference sequence).

This clone is termed medium-sized. The gene calls are TRBV7-9 and TRBJ2-7; 10 bases match TRBD1. This CDR3 is built from 17 residues. The germline V gene has CDR1 SEHNR and CDR2 FQNEAQ (reference sequence). Trimming at V came to 0 bases and at J to 4 bases, leaving 9 bases not matched to a gene. CDR3 loop: CASSLAYPGTGVYEQYF. DNA for the CDR3: TGTGCCAGCAGCTTAGCGTACCCCGGGACAGGGGTATACGAGCAGTACTTC.

The chain has TRBV28 and TRBJ2-5; 15 bases line up with TRBD2. Germline V lookup: CDR1 MDHEN, CDR2 SYDVKM. The CDR3 covers 17 residues. Germline trimming cut 3 bases from V and 5 bases from J; bases unmatched to any gene: 7. For the CDR3, the DNA is TGTGCCAGCAGTTTGGCCGGGACTAGCGGGAGGTACGAGACCCAGTACTTC. Amino acid sequence: CASSLAGTSGRYETQYF.

This clone is labeled as medium-sized. The genes are TRBV4-3 and TRBJ2-7; the match to TRBD1 covers 8 bases. Germline CDR1 is LGHNA and CDR2 is YSLEER. CDR3 size: 14 residues. Unmatched junction bases numbered 2, after V lost 1 base and J lost 3 bases. The CDR3 nucleotides are TGCGCCAGCAGCCAAGGAGGACAGGGCTACGAGCAGTACTTC. Its protein product is CASSQGGQGYEQYF.

J is TRBJ1-5 and V is TRBV5-5; D possibly corresponds to TRBD1 (5 bases). V was cut by 0 bases and J by 7 bases, with 14 bases left in between. Germline V CDR1 and CDR2: SGHKS, YYEKEE (reference sequence). This CDR3 has 15 amino acids. The chain's CDR3 is CASSLAGGDGQPQHF. DNA for the CDR3: TGTGCCAGCAGCTTGGCCGGGGGAGATGGCCAGCCCCAGCATTTT.